Below are 25 T cell receptor beta chains sequenced from a single sample in a study of CD8 T cells in Susac syndrome. After extraction with the RNeasy kit, roughly 0.45 to 1 ug of the RNA was reverse transcribed using random hexamers. TCRdb independently ran MiXCR on the immunoSEQ multiplex PCR reads; one entry per CDR3 protein. The table shows 200,000 or so distinct CDR3 sequences, with roughly 94% occurring only once. Sequencing was done on a sample of CD8+ T cells from PBMCs. Every receptor here comes from a human donor with Susac syndrome.

The V gene is TRBV28, the J gene TRBJ1-1; 8 bases line up with TRBD1. CDR3 length equals 16 residues. The germline V gene has CDR1 MDHEN and CDR2 SYDVKM. After removal of 5 bases from V and 7 bases from J, the junction contained 15 bases not matched to a gene. CDR3 nucleotides: TGTGCCAGCAGTCCGTCTGCAGGGACAGGAACCAATGAAGCTTTCTTT. Amino acids: CASSPSAGTGTNEAFF.

The gene calls are TRBV4-1 and TRBJ1-5; the match to TRBD1 covers 7 bases. V gave up 4 bases and J gave up 5 bases; unmatched junction bases: 8. In germline, CDR1 is MGHRA, CDR2 YSYEKL. The CDR3 is 15 residues long. The CDR3 is CASSRPGTEDQPQHF. The DNA for the CDR3 is TGCGCCAGCAGCCGTCCCGGGACAGAAGATCAGCCCCAGCATTTT.

V is TRBV5-6 and J is TRBJ1-2, with D possibly TRBD1 on 5 matching bases. CDR1 is SGHDT, CDR2 YYEEEE, per germline. V lost 4 bases and J 4 bases, leaving 17 bases between the germline ends. The CDR3 runs 15 residues. This CDR3 reads CASSTTAIEAYGYTF. DNA of the CDR3: TGTGCCAGCAGCACGACAGCTATCGAAGCCTATGGCTACACCTTC.

The rearrangement joins TRBV9 to TRBJ2-7; D is uncertain. V was clipped by 0 bases and J by 0 bases, with 7 bases between them. This CDR3 has 14 residues. CDR1 is SGDLS, CDR2 YYNGEE, per germline. The DNA for the CDR3 is TGTGCCAGCAGCGTAGGGAGTGACTCCTACGAGCAGTACTTC. It translates to CASSVGSDSYEQYF. The whole variable domain, filled in from reference TRBV9 and TRBJ2-7, reads DSGVTQTPKHLITATGQRVTLRCSPRSGDLSVYWYQQSLDQGLQFLIQYYNGEERAKGNILERFSAQQFPDLHSELNLSSLELGDSALYFCASSVGSDSYEQYFGPGTRLTVT.

The rearrangement joins TRBV7-2 to TRBJ2-5, with 9 bases fitting TRBD2. The CDR3 sequence is 15 residues long. Germline V gives CDR1 SGHTA, CDR2 FQGNSA. The V segment lost 4 bases and the J segment 5 bases; nucleotides outside the gene matches: 8. DNA for the CDR3: TGTGCCAGCAGCTCGCGCGGACTAGCGTCCGAGACCCAGTACTTC. Translating it yields CASSSRGLASETQYF.

The chain uses TRBV19 and TRBJ1-3; the D is unclear. The CDR3 sequence is 11 residues long. The germline CDR1 and CDR2 sequences are LNHDA and SQIVND (reference sequence). V lost 8 bases, J lost 2 bases, and 4 bases lay in between. In DNA form, the CDR3 reads TGTGCCAGTCCCGCTGGAAACACCATATATTTT. It is translated as CASPAGNTIYF.

The rearrangement links TRBV27 to TRBJ1-2, with 10 bases matching TRBD1. With V trimmed by 5 bases and J by 6 bases, 6 bases remained unmatched. The germline V gene has CDR1 MNHEY and CDR2 SMNVEV (reference sequence). This CDR3 region has 14 residues. CDR3 loop: CASSRDRGNHGYTF. In nucleotides, the CDR3 is TGTGCCAGCAGTCGGGACAGGGGAAATCATGGCTACACCTTC.

CDR3 region: CASSLVADRNEQYF. The DNA of the CDR3 is TGTGCCAGCAGCTTAGTAGCGGACCGAAACGAGCAGTACTTC. This chain uses TRBV11-2 with TRBJ2-7; tentatively, D is TRBD2 (6 bases). Germline loops: CDR1 SGHAT, CDR2 FQNNGV. V was cut by 1 base and J by 5 bases, with 12 bases left in between. The CDR3 is made up of 14 amino acids.

The rearrangement links TRBV5-1 to TRBJ1-2; D gene uncertain. CDR1 and CDR2 (germline): SGHRS, YFSETQ. There are 13 residues in the CDR3. Between the trimmed V and J ends, which lost 1 base and 6 bases, there was a span of 10 bases. As DNA, the CDR3 is TGCGCCAGCAGCTTGAATGGGGATGATGGCTACACCTTC. Encoded protein: CASSLNGDDGYTF.

A single count supports this clonotype. The V call is TRBV4-1, the J call TRBJ1-1; D possibly corresponds to TRBD1 (6 bases). The germline gives CDR1 MGHRA, CDR2 YSYEKL. CDR3 length: 14 residues. V shed 0 bases and J shed 10 bases, with 15 bases lying between them. CDR3 protein: CASSQDPAGAVAFF. CDR3 bases: TGCGCCAGCAGCCAAGATCCGGCAGGGGCTGTAGCTTTCTTT.

V gene TRBV3-1 combines with J gene TRBJ1-1; possibly TRBD1 for D (6 bases). CDR3 length: 14 amino acids. The germline V gene has CDR1 LGHDT and CDR2 YNNKEL (reference sequence). V was trimmed by 0 bases and J by 4 bases, leaving 9 bases between them. In DNA form, the CDR3 reads TGTGCCAGCAGCCAAGAAAGGACAGCCACTGAAGCTTTCTTT. It codes for CASSQERTATEAFF.

This chain joins TRBV5-1 and TRBJ2-7; D might be TRBD1 (6 bases). Germline CDR1 and CDR2: SGHRS and YFSETQ. The CDR3 covers 15 residues. The V and J ends lost 1 base and 3 bases respectively, with 14 bases between them. This CDR3 reads CASSLIRGHYYEQYF. CDR3 bases: TGCGCCAGCAGCTTGATAAGGGGACACTACTACGAGCAGTACTTC.

The V and J genes are TRBV5-6 and TRBJ1-2; no reliable D call. V lost 1 base and J 2 bases, leaving 6 bases between the germline ends. CDR1 SGHDT and CDR2 YYEEEE come from the germline V gene. The CDR3 is 13 amino acids. CDR3 DNA: TGTGCCAGCAGCTTGACGGAAAACTATGGCTACACCTTC. Its protein is CASSLTENYGYTF.

The CDR3 region is CASNRDSSSYNEQFF. CDR3 bases: TGTGCCAGTAACCGGGACTCAAGCTCCTACAATGAGCAGTTCTTC. The chain is built from TRBV2 and TRBJ2-1; possibly TRBD2 for D (6 bases). V was shortened by 9 bases and J by 0 bases, with 15 bases between the two germline ends. Germline loops: CDR1 SNHLY, CDR2 FYNNEI. The CDR3 is 15 amino acids.

The CDR3 coding sequence is TGCAGCGTTGGAGAGGGAATGAACACTGAAGCTTTCTTT. It specifies CSVGEGMNTEAFF. The chain couples TRBV29-1 to TRBJ1-1; D is uncertain. V lost 4 bases to trimming and J lost 0 bases, with 9 bases between them. The CDR3 spans 13 residues. The V gene's germline CDR1 is SQVTM and CDR2 ANQGSEA.

This clonotype was found once. V gene TRBV4-1 combines with J gene TRBJ1-2; weak D call: TRBD1 (6 bases). In germline, CDR1 is MGHRA, CDR2 YSYEKL. This CDR3 is built from 14 residues. Trimming removed 0 bases from V and 8 bases from J, with 13 bases in between. The CDR3 DNA sequence: TGCGCCAGCAGCCAAGATCGGGGGGCGCGAGGCTACACCTTC. The encoded protein is CASSQDRGARGYTF.

This chain joins TRBV20-1 and TRBJ2-1; TRBD2 matches at 8 bases. Germline trimming cut 3 bases from V and 9 bases from J; bases unmatched to any gene: 13. CDR1 and CDR2 (germline): DFQATT, SNEGSKA (reference sequence). The CDR3 spans 15 residues. As DNA, the CDR3 is TGCAGTGCTAGGGATAATAGCGGGGTACTTAGTGAGCAGTTCTTC. Protein product: CSARDNSGVLSEQFF.

The chain combines TRBV12-3 or TRBV12-4 with TRBJ1-1; possibly TRBD1 for D (6 bases). The length of the CDR3 is 14 residues. V dropped 7 bases and J dropped 1 base, with 13 bases sitting between them. The CDR3 loop reads CASTWGRENTEAFF. Written as DNA, the CDR3 is TGTGCCAGCACATGGGGGCGCGAGAACACTGAAGCTTTCTTT.

The chain combines TRBV15 with TRBJ2-3, with TRBD2 matching over 14 bases. CDR3 length equals 18 residues. V was clipped by 5 bases and J by 2 bases; unmatched bases: 9. Per the germline V gene, CDR1 is LNHNV and CDR2 is YYDKDF (reference sequence). The CDR3, as DNA: TGTGCCACCAGCCGAGCCCCGGGACTAGCGGGGGACACAGATACGCAGTATTTT. It codes for CATSRAPGLAGDTDTQYF.

The genes are TRBV30 and TRBJ1-1; no clear D. The ends were cut back, 3 bases at V and 3 bases at J, with 5 bases in the middle. Germline V lookup: CDR1 GTSNPN, CDR2 SVGIG (reference sequence). This CDR3 region has 11 residues. The CDR3 DNA reads TGTGCCTGGAGGTGGGACACTGAAGCTTTCTTT. It is translated as CAWRWDTEAFF.

The V and J genes are TRBV11-2 and TRBJ2-1; D is perhaps TRBD2 (5 bases). Trimming removed 3 bases at V and 10 bases at J, with 13 bases between. The CDR3 totals 13 residues. Germline values: CDR1 SGHAT, CDR2 FQNNGV. CDR3 sequence reads: CASSFGSDGEQFF. The CDR3, as DNA: TGTGCCAGCAGCTTCGGTAGCGATGGGGAGCAGTTCTTC.

In this sample, this clonotype turned up a few times. The rearrangement joins TRBV12-3 or TRBV12-4 to TRBJ1-1; unclear D gene. V shed 5 bases and J shed 1 base, with 2 bases lying between them. The CDR3 covers 11 residues. The CDR3 DNA reads as TGTGCCAGCAGTACGAACACTGAAGCTTTCTTT. Translating it yields CASSTNTEAFF.

V is TRBV6-5 and J is TRBJ1-2; D unresolved. The CDR3 totals 11 residues. The V gene lost 0 bases and the J gene lost 14 bases, with 10 bases spanning the gap. In germline, CDR1 is MNHEY, CDR2 SVGAGI. CDR3 protein: CASSYSGVRTF. The CDR3 region has the DNA TGTGCCAGCAGTTACTCAGGTGTTCGAACCTTC.

The rearrangement joins TRBV6-5 to TRBJ1-1, with D tentatively TRBD1 (6 bases). Germline values: CDR1 MNHEY, CDR2 SVGAGI. This CDR3 is built from 13 residues. V was clipped by 6 bases and J by 6 bases, with 14 bases between them. This CDR3 reads CASSLGQSAEAFF. In DNA, the CDR3 is TGTGCCAGCAGCCTCGGACAGAGCGCTGAAGCTTTCTTT.

The V gene is TRBV7-2, the J gene TRBJ2-1, with D hard to call. The V and J ends lost 0 bases and 4 bases respectively, with 16 bases between them. There are 17 residues in the CDR3. Germline V gene data show CDR1 as SGHTA and CDR2 as FQGNSA. The CDR3 DNA reads as TGTGCCAGCAGCTTAGCTGCGGTGATCGTTTGGTACAATGAGCAGTTCTTC. It is translated as CASSLAAVIVWYNEQFF.